This T cell receptor beta chain stems from a study of beta chain features in type 1 diabetes. Expressed TCRB transcripts were sequenced because the isolated RNA had all been reverse transcribed beforehand. Across stem cell-like memory T cell samples, reads averaged about 1 million. The data were produced by immunoSEQ multiplex PCR, yet TCRdb's version contains in-frame clones alone and is incomplete. Here the sample spans under 90,000 clones, around a third being singletons. The CDR3 consists of 14 residues. Between the trimmed V and J ends, which lost 4 bases and 2 bases, there was a span of 9 bases. Germline V gene data show CDR1 as MNHNY and CDR2 as SVGAGI (reference sequence).

The sequence came from a woman younger than 35 in good health. The specimen sequenced was stem cell memory CD4+ T cells from blood. This chain joins TRBV6-6 and TRBJ1-3; tentative D call: TRBD1 (6 bases). CDR3 nucleotide sequence: TGTGCCAGCAGTTTCACAGGGACTGGAAACACCATATATTTT. Translating gives CASSFTGTGNTIYF.